The 17 T cell receptor beta chains below all came from one sample that was sequenced in a study of blood T cell repertoires in COVID-19. This table comes from immunoSEQ multiplex PCR, and its TCRdb copy is limited to in-frame clones, with some not included. The sample holds some 460,000 clones, roughly 90% seen once. The sample comprised peripheral blood. The source is a woman aged 25 to 39 with acute or convalescent COVID-19.

V gene TRBV12-5 combines with J gene TRBJ2-7; 11 bases align to TRBD2. V lost 1 base and J lost 7; bases outside the gene matches: 9. CDR3 length: 16 residues. The germline V gene encodes CDR1 LGHNT and CDR2 FRNRAP. The DNA of the CDR3 is TGTGCTAGTGGTTTGGCCCTAGCGGGGGGTCACATGGAGCAGTACTTC. Its translation is CASGLALAGGHMEQYF.

The V call is TRBV27, the J call TRBJ2-1, with TRBD1 identical over 7 bases. CDR1 and CDR2 from the germline V gene are MNHEY and SMNVEV (reference sequence). The trim removed 3 bases at V and 2 bases at J, leaving 1 base unmatched. This CDR3 spans 14 amino acids. The CDR3 DNA sequence: TGTGCCAGCAGTTTTGGGACAGCCTACAATGAGCAGTTCTTC. This codes for CASSFGTAYNEQFF.

The sample holds a few counts of this clone. V and J are TRBV5-1 and TRBJ1-2; TRBD1 is a possible D gene (6 bases). Trimming removed 5 bases from V and 4 bases from J, with 21 bases in between. CDR1 is SGHRS and CDR2 is YFSETQ in the germline V gene. The CDR3 has 16 residues. This chain's CDR3 is CASSYKDRTPFYGYTF. In DNA form, the CDR3 reads TGCGCCAGCAGTTATAAGGACAGAACCCCTTTCTATGGCTACACCTTC.

The rearrangement joins TRBV23-1 to TRBJ2-1; a possible D gene is TRBD1 (5 bases). TRBV23-1 is classed as an ORF, of uncertain function. The CDR3 runs 18 residues. V lost 3 bases and J lost 2, with 20 bases in between. CDR3 sequence (DNA): TGCGCCAGCAGTCACATCCTCGCCCGTGACAGTCCCTACAATGAGCAGTTCTTC. Its protein is CASSHILARDSPYNEQFF.

V is TRBV7-8 and J is TRBJ2-7, with TRBD2 matching 9 bases. The V segment lost 1 base and the J segment 3 bases; nucleotides outside the gene matches: 4. The CDR3 length is 15 residues. Germline V CDR1 and CDR2: SGHVS, FQNEAQ. The CDR3 reads CASSLGGGAFYEQYF. In nucleotides, the CDR3 is TGTGCCAGCAGCTTAGGCGGGGGGGCCTTCTACGAGCAGTACTTC.

The chain joins TRBV25-1 to TRBJ1-4, with a tentative D call TRBD1 (5 bases). The V and J ends lost 7 bases and 4 bases respectively, with 10 bases between them. The germline gives CDR1 MGHDK, CDR2 SYGVNS. The CDR3 spans 13 residues. The CDR3: CASIGGINEKLFF. For the CDR3, the DNA is TGTGCCAGCATCGGGGGGATTAATGAAAAACTGTTTTTT.

V is TRBV3-1 (or the pseudogene TRBV3-2) and J is TRBJ2-1; 14 bases agree with TRBD2. The J segment lost 9 bases and the V segment lost 3 bases, leaving 10 bases of the junction unmatched. The CDR3 length is 17 residues. Germline values: CDR1 LGHDT, CDR2 YNNKEL (reference sequence). The CDR3 protein is CASSHLKRLAGGTEQFF. The CDR3 DNA is TGTGCCAGCAGCCACCTCAAACGACTAGCGGGGGGGACTGAGCAGTTCTTC.

The chain has TRBV30 and TRBJ2-7, with a tentative D call TRBD1 (6 bases). Germline CDR1 and CDR2: GTSNPN and SVGIG (reference sequence). V was shortened by 4 bases and J by 2 bases, with 15 bases between the two germline ends. The CDR3 runs 14 residues. CDR3 sequence reads: CAWNPPAGAYEQYF. CDR3 nucleotide sequence: TGTGCCTGGAACCCCCCGGCAGGGGCCTACGAGCAGTACTTC.

V and J are TRBV5-1 and TRBJ2-3, with a possible D match to TRBD2 (5 bases). CDR1 is SGHRS, CDR2 YFSETQ, per germline. The CDR3 runs to 12 residues. Trimming removed 0 bases at V and 6 bases at J, with 5 bases between. The CDR3 bases are TGCGCCAGCAGCTTGGGGGAGGATACGCAGTATTTT. It translates to CASSLGEDTQYF. The full variable domain, in which reference TRBV5-1 and TRBJ2-3 provide the parts outside the CDR3, is KAGVTQTPRYLIKTRGQQVTLSCSPISGHRSVSWYQQTPGQGLQFLFEYFSETQRNKGNFPGRFSGRQFSNSRSEMNVSTLELGDSALYLCASSLGEDTQYFGPGTRLTVL.

The chain recombines TRBV28 with TRBJ2-7; 9 bases map to TRBD1. CDR1 and CDR2 (germline): MDHEN, SYDVKM. The CDR3 covers 15 residues. After removal of 6 bases from V and 5 bases from J, the junction contained 11 bases not matched to a gene. The CDR3 region is CASRIPGQGVDEQYF. The CDR3 nucleotides are TGTGCCAGCAGGATACCGGGACAGGGTGTCGACGAGCAGTACTTC.

Written as DNA, the CDR3 is TGTGCCAGCAGCTTAAGACAGGGAAATCAGCCCCAGCATTTT. The encoded protein is CASSLRQGNQPQHF. The V gene is TRBV7-8, the J gene TRBJ1-5, with 7 positions matching TRBD1. The V segment lost 2 bases and the J segment 4 bases; nucleotides outside the gene matches: 2. Germline CDR1 reads SGHVS; CDR2 reads FQNEAQ. The CDR3 is 14 amino acids.

The chain employs TRBV10-2 and TRBJ1-1; possibly TRBD1 for D (5 bases). Germline CDR1 WSHSY, CDR2 SAAADI. The V and J ends lost 3 bases and 10 bases respectively, with 21 bases between them. The CDR3 runs 15 residues. This CDR3 is CASSDSRDVGPGAFF. The CDR3 coding sequence is TGCGCCAGCAGTGATAGCAGGGATGTGGGCCCTGGAGCTTTCTTT.

The rearrangement links TRBV6-2 or TRBV6-3 to TRBJ1-5; D might be TRBD1 (5 bases). Trimming removed 5 bases at V and 4 bases at J, with 18 bases between. Per the germline V gene, CDR1 is MNHEY and CDR2 is SVGEGT. The CDR3 consists of 16 residues. CDR3 region: CASSRQGGAGNQPQHF. CDR3 nucleotides: TGTGCCAGCAGTCGCCAGGGAGGGGCAGGAAATCAGCCCCAGCATTTT.

This chain connects TRBV15 to TRBJ2-3; TRBD1 matches 8 bases. J was trimmed by 0 bases and V by 1 base; bases with no gene match: 0. The germline V gene encodes CDR1 LNHNV and CDR2 YYDKDF (reference sequence). The CDR3 loop spans 15 amino acids. DNA for the CDR3: TGTGCCACCAGCAGAGGGGACAGGAGCACAGATACGCAGTATTTT. Translation gives CATSRGDRSTDTQYF.

The chain has TRBV7-9 and TRBJ1-5; D gene uncertain. Trimming stripped 5 bases from V and 7 bases from J, with 18 bases between. Per the germline V gene, CDR1 is SEHNR and CDR2 is FQNEAQ (reference sequence). CDR3 length: 15 residues. CDR3 region: CASSETGGREQPQHF. In DNA, the CDR3 is TGTGCCAGCAGCGAAACCGGAGGCCGGGAACAGCCCCAGCATTTT.

This clone showed up just a few times. The chain carries TRBV30 and TRBJ2-5; 13 bases line up with TRBD2. The trim removed 7 bases at V and 2 bases at J, leaving 7 bases unmatched. The germline gives CDR1 GTSNPN, CDR2 SVGIG (reference sequence). CDR3 size: 15 residues. The CDR3 protein is CALTSGGAFQETQYF. The CDR3 bases are TGTGCCTTAACTAGCGGGGGGGCTTTTCAAGAGACCCAGTACTTC.

This clone is a singleton in its sample. The V call is TRBV7-7, the J call TRBJ2-2; 10 bases align to TRBD1. V lost 5 bases and J lost 6; bases outside the gene matches: 15. Per germline, CDR1 SSHAT and CDR2 FNYEAQ (reference sequence). CDR3 length: 18 residues. CDR3 protein: CASSPYPTGTGVSGELFF. CDR3 DNA: TGTGCCAGCAGCCCTTACCCGACCGGGACAGGGGTATCCGGGGAGCTGTTTTTT. The whole variable domain, remainder taken from reference TRBV7-7 and TRBJ2-2, is GAGVSQSPRYKVTKRGQDVTLRCDPISSHATLYWYQQALGQGPEFLTYFNYEAQPDKSGLPSDRFSAERPEGSISTLTIQRTEQRDSAMYRCASSPYPTGTGVSGELFFGEGSRLTVL.